Listed below are T cell receptor beta chains from one sample, sequenced in a study of Ad26.COV2.S vaccination and SARS-CoV-2 variants. Here immunoSEQ multiplex PCR was the method, and the copy in TCRdb shows in-frame clones only, minus some. The data contain about 390,000 clones, 88% of them singletons. Sample: peripheral blood, taken in a trial of Ad26.COV2.S vaccine versus placebo. These receptors originate from a person aged 18-60 years who received the Ad26.COV2.S COVID-19 vaccine or a placebo. CDR3s include the opening cysteine and the closing phenylalanine or tryptophan. A D gene is named only where the DNA matches it firmly. Clone size is not always given. Where it is, it says once, few, many or a class for expanded clones.

v_gene: TRBV7-2; d_gene: -; j_gene: TRBJ1-2; abundance: -; CDR3nt: TGTGCCAGCAGCTACCCGGTGACGACAGTAGACGGCTACACCTTC; CDR3aa: CASSYPVTTVDGYTF
v_gene: TRBV5-1; d_gene: TRBD2; j_gene: TRBJ2-7; abundance: -; CDR3nt: TGCGCCAGCAGCTTGGCGGCGGGGGGGTTTTACGAGCAGTACTTC; CDR3aa: CASSLAAGGFYEQYF
v_gene: TRBV10-3; d_gene: -; j_gene: TRBJ2-7; abundance: once; CDR3nt: TGTGCCATCAGTGCAGGGCTCAACTACGAGCAGTACTTC; CDR3aa: CAISAGLNYEQYF
v_gene: TRBV14; d_gene: -; j_gene: TRBJ2-3; abundance: -; CDR3nt: TGTGCCAGCAGCCAACTTAGCGGTAGCACAGATACGCAGTATTTT; CDR3aa: CASSQLSGSTDTQYF
v_gene: TRBV6-4; d_gene: -; j_gene: TRBJ2-3; abundance: -; CDR3nt: TGTGCCAGCAGCCCCGAGGTAGCGGTTACGCAGTATTTT; CDR3aa: CASSPEVAVTQYF
v_gene: TRBV2; d_gene: TRBD1; j_gene: TRBJ1-3; abundance: -; CDR3nt: TGTGCCAGCAGGCCGGGACAGAGAAACACCATATATTTT; CDR3aa: CASRPGQRNTIYF
v_gene: TRBV5-1; d_gene: -; j_gene: TRBJ2-2; abundance: -; CDR3nt: TGCGCCAGCAGCTTGGCGAACACCGGGGAGCTGTTTTTT; CDR3aa: CASSLANTGELFF
v_gene: TRBV27; d_gene: -; j_gene: TRBJ1-6; abundance: -; CDR3nt: TGTGCCAGCAGTTTAGGCACAGTTAATTCACCCCTCCACTTT; CDR3aa: CASSLGTVNSPLHF
v_gene: TRBV7-8; d_gene: TRBD1; j_gene: TRBJ1-2; abundance: -; CDR3nt: TGTGCCAGCAGCTCCCGGACAGGGGGTGGCTACACCTTC; CDR3aa: CASSSRTGGGYTF
v_gene: TRBV2; d_gene: TRBD1; j_gene: TRBJ1-1; abundance: -; CDR3nt: TGTGCCAGCGGAGGGGCAGGGGGGCATCGCGACACTGAAGCTTTCTTT; CDR3aa: CASGGAGGHRDTEAFF
v_gene: TRBV21-1; d_gene: -; j_gene: TRBJ2-1; abundance: -; CDR3nt: TGTGCCAGCAGCAAAGGGTCGAGCGGCTACAATGAGCAGTTCTTC; CDR3aa: CASSKGSSGYNEQFF
v_gene: TRBV6-5; d_gene: -; j_gene: TRBJ1-1; abundance: -; CDR3nt: TGTGCCACCTCCGCGCCGGGAATTGGTGCCACTGAAGCTTTCTTT; CDR3aa: CATSAPGIGATEAFF
v_gene: TRBV4-1; d_gene: -; j_gene: TRBJ2-2; abundance: -; CDR3nt: TGCGCCAGCAGCCCCTGGGGGAGGTCCGGGGAGCTGTTTTTT; CDR3aa: CASSPWGRSGELFF
v_gene: TRBV6-5; d_gene: -; j_gene: TRBJ1-1; abundance: once; CDR3nt: TGTGCCAGCAGTTACTCGATTGCACGGAGGGTGGAAGAAGCTTTCTTT; CDR3aa: CASSYSIARRVEEAFF
v_gene: TRBV5-4; d_gene: -; j_gene: TRBJ2-3; abundance: -; CDR3nt: TGTGCCAGCAGCTTGGACCCTGGGATTCGAGATACGCAGTATTTT; CDR3aa: CASSLDPGIRDTQYF
v_gene: TRBV5-8; d_gene: -; j_gene: TRBJ2-1; abundance: -; CDR3nt: TGTGCCAGCAGCTTATCAGTAAGCTCCTACAATGAGCAGTTCTTC; CDR3aa: CASSLSVSSYNEQFF
v_gene: TRBV10-2; d_gene: TRBD1; j_gene: TRBJ1-2; abundance: -; CDR3nt: TGCGCCAGCAGGCAGGGGGCTGATCACTATGGCTACACCTTC; CDR3aa: CASRQGADHYGYTF
v_gene: TRBV12-1; d_gene: -; j_gene: TRBJ1-4; abundance: few; CDR3nt: TGTGCCAGCAGCTTTAGGACAGGGGATGAAAAACTGTTTTTT; CDR3aa: CASSFRTGDEKLFF
v_gene: TRBV7-2; d_gene: TRBD1; j_gene: TRBJ2-7; abundance: -; CDR3nt: TGTGCCAGCAGCTTACGGACAGGGGGGATCGACTACGAGCAGTACTTC; CDR3aa: CASSLRTGGIDYEQYF
v_gene: TRBV6-6; d_gene: -; j_gene: TRBJ2-5; abundance: -; CDR3nt: TGTGCCAGCAGTCCCCCCACTAGTGTGGAGACCCAGTACTTC; CDR3aa: CASSPPTSVETQYF
v_gene: TRBV10-1; d_gene: TRBD1; j_gene: TRBJ2-1; abundance: -; CDR3nt: TGCGCCAGCAGTGGACGGACAGGGGAGTACTCCTACAATGAGCAGTTCTTC; CDR3aa: CASSGRTGEYSYNEQFF
v_gene: TRBV3-1/TRBV3-2; d_gene: -; j_gene: TRBJ1-1; abundance: -; CDR3nt: TGTGCCAGCAGCCGGAAGGAGGGCACTGAAGCTTTCTTT; CDR3aa: CASSRKEGTEAFF
v_gene: TRBV19; d_gene: -; j_gene: TRBJ1-5; abundance: -; CDR3nt: TGTGCCAGTAGTACCGGAGGGCCAGAATATCAGCCCCAGCATTTT; CDR3aa: CASSTGGPEYQPQHF
v_gene: TRBV5-5; d_gene: -; j_gene: TRBJ1-2; abundance: -; CDR3nt: TGTGCCAGCAGCTTGTTCGGCGATGCTGGCTACACCTTC; CDR3aa: CASSLFGDAGYTF
v_gene: TRBV6-4; d_gene: -; j_gene: TRBJ2-3; abundance: -; CDR3nt: TGTGATAGGGGGTGTAGCACAGATACGCAGTATTTT; CDR3aa: CDRGCSTDTQYF
v_gene: TRBV7-2; d_gene: TRBD2; j_gene: TRBJ2-3; abundance: -; CDR3nt: TGTGCCAGCAGCCCCCCCGGGAAGCGGGGAACTAGCACAGATACGCAGTATTTT; CDR3aa: CASSPPGKRGTSTDTQYF
v_gene: TRBV7-9; d_gene: -; j_gene: TRBJ1-3; abundance: few; CDR3nt: TGTGCCAGCAGCTTGGCGGTTGGTGGAATCTCTGGAAACACCATATATTTT; CDR3aa: CASSLAVGGISGNTIYF
v_gene: TRBV7-8; d_gene: TRBD1; j_gene: TRBJ1-2; abundance: once; CDR3nt: TGTGCCAGCAGCTCCCCGGGACAGGCTTATGGCTACACCTTC; CDR3aa: CASSSPGQAYGYTF
v_gene: TRBV30; d_gene: -; j_gene: TRBJ1-4; abundance: few; CDR3nt: TGTGCCTGGTCCCTCCTGAGCGCAACTAATGAAAAACTGTTTTTT; CDR3aa: CAWSLLSATNEKLFF
v_gene: TRBV30; d_gene: TRBD1; j_gene: TRBJ1-1; abundance: few; CDR3nt: TGTGCCTGGACCTGGACAGGGGCTGACACTGAAGCTTTCTTT; CDR3aa: CAWTWTGADTEAFF
v_gene: TRBV3-1/TRBV3-2; d_gene: TRBD1; j_gene: TRBJ1-6; abundance: many; CDR3nt: TGTGCCAGCCGAACGTCCGGGACAGGGCATTCACCCCTCCACTTT; CDR3aa: CASRTSGTGHSPLHF
v_gene: TRBV15; d_gene: -; j_gene: TRBJ2-3; abundance: -; CDR3nt: TGTGCCACCAGCAGTCGACCTGCGGGACCGGAGACCACAGATACGCAGTATTTT; CDR3aa: CATSSRPAGPETTDTQYF
v_gene: TRBV6-5; d_gene: -; j_gene: TRBJ2-3; abundance: -; CDR3nt: TGTGCCAGCAGTTACGGGGGGTATACAGATACGCAGTATTTT; CDR3aa: CASSYGGYTDTQYF
v_gene: TRBV27; d_gene: -; j_gene: TRBJ1-4; abundance: -; CDR3nt: TGTGCCAGCAGTTCCTCCTGGGGGTTGGTTAATGAAAAACTGTTTTTT; CDR3aa: CASSSSWGLVNEKLFF
v_gene: TRBV10-1; d_gene: -; j_gene: TRBJ1-4; abundance: once; CDR3nt: TGCGCCAGCAGTGAGAGACGGGACGCGGTTGTGGAACTGTTTTTT; CDR3aa: CASSERRDAVVELFF
v_gene: TRBV9; d_gene: -; j_gene: TRBJ2-3; abundance: -; CDR3nt: TGTGCCAGCAGCGTAAACTCCGGAGATACGCAGTATTTT; CDR3aa: CASSVNSGDTQYF
v_gene: TRBV18; d_gene: -; j_gene: TRBJ2-1; abundance: -; CDR3nt: TGTGCCAGCTCACCTCGAGGGGTGGGGGCCTGGAATGAGCAGTTCTTC; CDR3aa: CASSPRGVGAWNEQFF
v_gene: TRBV6-5; d_gene: -; j_gene: TRBJ1-1; abundance: -; CDR3nt: TGTGCCACCCAGGGTGTTACTGAAGCTTTCTTT; CDR3aa: CATQGVTEAFF
v_gene: TRBV7-9; d_gene: -; j_gene: TRBJ1-2; abundance: -; CDR3nt: TGTGCCAGCAGCTCCGGCGAAACGATGGTGGGCTACACCTTC; CDR3aa: CASSSGETMVGYTF
v_gene: TRBV11-2; d_gene: -; j_gene: TRBJ2-7; abundance: few; CDR3nt: TGTGCCAGCAGCTTAGAAGGGTGGGGGGGCCCGTACGAGCAGTACTTC; CDR3aa: CASSLEGWGGPYEQYF
v_gene: TRBV10-3; d_gene: TRBD2; j_gene: TRBJ2-1; abundance: -; CDR3nt: TGTGCCATCAGTGTCACTAGCGCCGGCTACAATGAGCAGTTCTTC; CDR3aa: CAISVTSAGYNEQFF
v_gene: TRBV2; d_gene: -; j_gene: TRBJ2-7; abundance: -; CDR3nt: TGTGCCAGCAGGGCAGGGTCCGAGCAGTACTTC; CDR3aa: CASRAGSEQYF